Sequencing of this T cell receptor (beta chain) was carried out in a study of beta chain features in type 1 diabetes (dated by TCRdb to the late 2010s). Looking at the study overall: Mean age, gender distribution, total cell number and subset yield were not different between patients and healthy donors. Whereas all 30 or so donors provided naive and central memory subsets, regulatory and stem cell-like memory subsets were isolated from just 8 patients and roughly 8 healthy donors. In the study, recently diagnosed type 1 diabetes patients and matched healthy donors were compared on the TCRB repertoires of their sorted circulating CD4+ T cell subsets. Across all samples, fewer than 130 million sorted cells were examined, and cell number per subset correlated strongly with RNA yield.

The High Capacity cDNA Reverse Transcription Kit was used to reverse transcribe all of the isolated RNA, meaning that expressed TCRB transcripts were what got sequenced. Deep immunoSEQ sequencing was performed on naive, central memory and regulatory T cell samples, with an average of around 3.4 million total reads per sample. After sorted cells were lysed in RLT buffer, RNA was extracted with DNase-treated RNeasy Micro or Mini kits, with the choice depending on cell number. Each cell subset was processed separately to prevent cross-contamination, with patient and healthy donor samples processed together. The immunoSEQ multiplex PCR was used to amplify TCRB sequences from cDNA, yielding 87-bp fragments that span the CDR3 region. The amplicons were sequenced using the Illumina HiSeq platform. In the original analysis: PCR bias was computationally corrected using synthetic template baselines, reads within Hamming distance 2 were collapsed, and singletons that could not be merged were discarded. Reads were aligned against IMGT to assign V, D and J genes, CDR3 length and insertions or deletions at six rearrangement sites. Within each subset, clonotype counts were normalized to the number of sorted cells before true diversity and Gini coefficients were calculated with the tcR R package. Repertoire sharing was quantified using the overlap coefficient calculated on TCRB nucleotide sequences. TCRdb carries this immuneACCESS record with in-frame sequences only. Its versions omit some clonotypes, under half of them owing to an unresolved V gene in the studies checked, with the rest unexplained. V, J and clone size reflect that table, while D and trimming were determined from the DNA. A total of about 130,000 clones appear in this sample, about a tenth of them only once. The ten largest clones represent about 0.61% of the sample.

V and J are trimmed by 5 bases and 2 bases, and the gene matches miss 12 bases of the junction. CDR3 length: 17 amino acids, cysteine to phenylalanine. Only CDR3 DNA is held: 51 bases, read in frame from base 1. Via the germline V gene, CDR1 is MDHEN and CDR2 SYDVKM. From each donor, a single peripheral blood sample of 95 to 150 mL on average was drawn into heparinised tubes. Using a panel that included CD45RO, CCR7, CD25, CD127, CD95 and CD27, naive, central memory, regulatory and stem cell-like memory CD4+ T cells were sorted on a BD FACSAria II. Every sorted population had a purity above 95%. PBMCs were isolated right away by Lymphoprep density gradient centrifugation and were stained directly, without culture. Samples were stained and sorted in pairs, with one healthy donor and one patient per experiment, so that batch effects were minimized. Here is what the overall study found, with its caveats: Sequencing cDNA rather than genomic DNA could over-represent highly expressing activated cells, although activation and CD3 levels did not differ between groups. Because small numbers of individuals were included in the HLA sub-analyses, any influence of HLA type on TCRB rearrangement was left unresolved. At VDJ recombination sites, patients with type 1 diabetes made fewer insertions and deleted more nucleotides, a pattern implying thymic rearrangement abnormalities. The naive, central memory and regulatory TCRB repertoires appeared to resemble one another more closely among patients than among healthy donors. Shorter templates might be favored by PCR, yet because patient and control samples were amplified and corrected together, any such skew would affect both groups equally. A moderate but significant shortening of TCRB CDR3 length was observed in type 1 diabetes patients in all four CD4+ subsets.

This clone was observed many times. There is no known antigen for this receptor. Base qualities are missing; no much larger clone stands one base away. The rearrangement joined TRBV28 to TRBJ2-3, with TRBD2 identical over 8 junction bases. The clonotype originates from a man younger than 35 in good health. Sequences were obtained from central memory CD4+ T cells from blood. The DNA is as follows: TGTGCCAGCAGTACCCCATACGGACTAGCCGACACAGATACGCAGTATTTT. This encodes CASSTPYGLADTDTQYF.